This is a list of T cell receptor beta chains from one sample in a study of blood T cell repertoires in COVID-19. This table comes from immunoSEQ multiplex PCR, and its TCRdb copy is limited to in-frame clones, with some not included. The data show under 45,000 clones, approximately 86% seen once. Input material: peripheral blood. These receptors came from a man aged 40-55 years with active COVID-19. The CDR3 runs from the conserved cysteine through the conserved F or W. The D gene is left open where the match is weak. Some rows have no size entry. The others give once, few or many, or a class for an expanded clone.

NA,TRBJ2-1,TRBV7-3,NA,CASSLRGRRPNEQFF,TGTGCCAGCAGCTTAAGAGGGAGACGTCCCAATGAGCAGTTCTTC
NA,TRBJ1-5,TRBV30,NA,CAGETGNNQPQHF,TGTGCCGGGGAGACAGGTAACAATCAGCCCCAGCATTTT
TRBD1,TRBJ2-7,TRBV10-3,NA,CAISGQGALEQYF,TGTGCCATCTCCGGGCAGGGGGCCCTCGAGCAGTACTTC
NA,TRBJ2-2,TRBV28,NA,CASSLGSLPTGELFF,TGTGCCAGCAGTTTAGGGAGCCTACCCACCGGGGAGCTGTTTTTT
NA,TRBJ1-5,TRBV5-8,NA,CASSNGTHSNQPQHF,TGTGCCAGCAGCAACGGGACACATAGCAATCAGCCCCAGCATTTT
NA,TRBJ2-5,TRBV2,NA,CASSAREGGETQYF,TGTGCCAGCAGTGCAAGGGAGGGGGGGGAGACCCAGTACTTC
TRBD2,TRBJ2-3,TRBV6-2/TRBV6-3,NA,CASSPGLAGAVSDTDTQYF,TGTGCCAGCAGTCCCGGACTAGCGGGAGCTGTATCAGACACAGATACGCAGTATTTT
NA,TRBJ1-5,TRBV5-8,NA,CASSLDFGATAAPDQPQHF,TGTGCCAGCAGCTTGGATTTTGGGGCAACCGCTGCTCCCGATCAGCCCCAGCATTTT
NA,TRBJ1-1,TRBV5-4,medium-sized,CASSYRQTNTEAFF,TGTGCCAGCAGCTACCGACAGACGAACACTGAAGCTTTCTTT
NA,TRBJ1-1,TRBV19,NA,CASNAGAGTEAFF,TGTGCCAGTAATGCGGGGGCAGGCACTGAAGCTTTCTTT
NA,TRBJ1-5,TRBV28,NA,CASSFIREEQPQHF,TGTGCCAGCAGTTTTATCCGGGAGGAACAGCCCCAGCATTTT
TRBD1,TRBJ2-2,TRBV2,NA,CASIRDRDRNTGELFF,TGTGCCAGCATTAGGGACAGGGATCGGAACACCGGGGAGCTGTTTTTT
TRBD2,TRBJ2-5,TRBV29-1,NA,CSVAGTSRRETQYF,TGCAGCGTGGCAGGGACTAGTCGACGAGAGACCCAGTACTTC
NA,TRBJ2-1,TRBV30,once,CAWSREEQFF,TGTGCCTGGAGTCGGGAGGAGCAGTTCTTC
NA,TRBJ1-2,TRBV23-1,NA,CASARRVGGYTF,TGCGCCAGCGCACGGAGGGTAGGGGGCTACACCTTC
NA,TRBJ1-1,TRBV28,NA,CASSKTVVSEAFF,TGTGCCAGCAGTAAAACCGTCGTGAGTGAAGCTTTCTTT
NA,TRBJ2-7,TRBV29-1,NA,CSVEQASSYEQYF,TGCAGCGTTGAGCAGGCCAGCTCCTACGAGCAGTACTTC
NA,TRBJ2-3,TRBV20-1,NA,CSLPRADTQYF,TGCAGCCTACCTCGAGCAGATACGCAGTATTTT
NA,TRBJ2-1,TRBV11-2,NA,CASSATISSYNEQFF,TGTGCCAGCAGCGCGACAATTAGCTCCTACAATGAGCAGTTCTTC
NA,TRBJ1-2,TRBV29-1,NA,CSVEREGGSIYGYTF,TGCAGCGTTGAACGAGAGGGAGGCTCAATCTATGGCTACACCTTC
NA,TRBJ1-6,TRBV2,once,CASSELGADSPLHF,TGTGCCAGCAGTGAATTAGGGGCGGATTCACCCCTCCACTTT
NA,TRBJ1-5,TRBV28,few,CASSMEGNQPQHF,TGTGCCAGCAGCATGGAGGGCAATCAGCCCCAGCATTTT
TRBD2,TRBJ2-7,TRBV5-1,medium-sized,CASSLAVAGSLDEQYF,TGCGCCAGCAGCTTGGCGGTAGCGGGATCGCTTGACGAGCAGTACTTC
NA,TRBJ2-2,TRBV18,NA,CASSPIGPGELFF,TGTGCCAGCTCACCGATTGGGCCCGGGGAGCTGTTTTTT
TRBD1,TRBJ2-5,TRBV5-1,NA,CASSSGQGGNPQYF,TGCGCCAGCAGCTCGGGACAGGGTGGGAATCCCCAGTACTTC
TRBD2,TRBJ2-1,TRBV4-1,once,CASSQDGASGPTNEQFF,TGCGCCAGCAGCCAAGATGGGGCTAGCGGTCCGACCAATGAGCAGTTCTTC
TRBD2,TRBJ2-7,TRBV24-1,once,CATSDSRRLAGGGEQYF,TGTGCCACCAGTGATTCCCGACGACTAGCGGGAGGAGGCGAGCAGTACTTC
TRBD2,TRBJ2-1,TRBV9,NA,CASSVASGRADEQFF,TGTGCCAGCAGCGTAGCTAGCGGGAGGGCCGATGAGCAGTTCTTC
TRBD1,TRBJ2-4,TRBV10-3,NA,CAISSRDRANIQYF,TGTGCCATCAGCTCCCGGGACAGGGCAAACATTCAGTACTTC
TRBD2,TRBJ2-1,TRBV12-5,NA,CASTRTGLAGGEQFF,TGTGCTAGCACGAGAACGGGACTAGCGGGAGGGGAGCAGTTCTTC
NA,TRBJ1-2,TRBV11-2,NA,CASSLVGAPNYGYTF,TGTGCCAGCAGCTTAGTTGGAGCCCCCAACTATGGCTACACCTTC
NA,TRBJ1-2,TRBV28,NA,CASSSSGSRSGYTF,TGTGCCAGCAGTTCTTCAGGGTCGCGAAGTGGCTACACCTTC
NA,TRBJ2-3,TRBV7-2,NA,CASSLGMEDTQYF,TGTGCCAGCAGCTTAGGGATGGAGGATACGCAGTATTTT
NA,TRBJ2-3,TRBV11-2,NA,CASSFTGGSWAGDTQYF,TGTGCCAGCAGCTTTACTGGTGGTTCGTGGGCAGGAGATACGCAGTATTTT
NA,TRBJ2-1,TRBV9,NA,CASSRNRDEQFF,TGTGCCAGCAGTCGAAACCGGGATGAGCAGTTCTTC
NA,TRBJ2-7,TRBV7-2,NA,CASRPSGGWYEQYF,TGTGCCAGCAGGCCCTCGGGTGGATGGTACGAGCAGTACTTC
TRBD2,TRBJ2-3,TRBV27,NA,CASSLTSGREVDTQYF,TGTGCCAGCAGTTTAACCAGCGGGAGGGAGGTAGATACGCAGTATTTT
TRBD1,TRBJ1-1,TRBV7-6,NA,CASSSSFRGKDTEAFF,TGTGCCAGCAGCTCCAGCTTCAGGGGGAAGGACACTGAAGCTTTCTTT
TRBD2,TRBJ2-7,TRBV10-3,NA,CAIRTGLAGAYEQYF,TGTGCCATCCGTACGGGACTAGCGGGAGCCTACGAGCAGTACTTC
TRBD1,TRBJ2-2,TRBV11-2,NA,CASRGTGVGELFF,TGTGCCAGCAGGGGGACAGGGGTCGGGGAGCTGTTTTTT
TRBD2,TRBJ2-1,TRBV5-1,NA,CASSLEGSGNNEQFF,TGCGCCAGCAGCTTGGAGGGTAGCGGGAACAATGAGCAGTTCTTC
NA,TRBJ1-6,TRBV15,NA,CATSSRDRENSPLHF,TGTGCCACCAGCAGCCGAGACAGAGAAAATTCACCCCTCCACTTT
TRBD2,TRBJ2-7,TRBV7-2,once,CASSLRGGKYF,TGTGCCAGCAGCTTACGGGGAGGGAAGTACTTC
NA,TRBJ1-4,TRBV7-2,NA,CASSAPRGNEKLFF,TGTGCCAGCAGCGCCCCCAGGGGCAATGAAAAACTGTTTTTT
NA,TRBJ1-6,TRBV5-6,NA,CASSYTGDSLHF,TGTGCCAGCAGCTACACAGGCGATTCCCTCCACTTT
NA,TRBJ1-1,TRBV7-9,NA,CASSLRVEAFF,TGTGCCAGCAGCTTACGGGTTGAAGCTTTCTTT
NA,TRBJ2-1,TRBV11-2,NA,CASSPGAGEQFF,TGTGCCAGCAGCCCAGGGGCGGGTGAGCAGTTCTTC
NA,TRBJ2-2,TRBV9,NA,CASSVELVAGELFF,TGTGCCAGCAGCGTAGAATTAGTGGCCGGGGAGCTGTTTTTT
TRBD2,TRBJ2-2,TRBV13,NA,CASSPWTSRSTGELFF,TGTGCCAGCAGCCCGTGGACTAGCCGATCCACCGGGGAGCTGTTTTTT
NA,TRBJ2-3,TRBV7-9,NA,CASSLGAQIGGPRTDTQYF,TGTGCCAGCAGCTTAGGGGCGCAGATAGGAGGGCCCAGGACAGATACGCAGTATTTT
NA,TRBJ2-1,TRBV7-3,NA,CASSLGQGNEQFF,TGTGCCAGCAGCTTAGGCCAGGGCAATGAGCAGTTCTTC
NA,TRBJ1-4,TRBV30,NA,CAWRAGAVTNEKLFF,TGTGCCTGGAGAGCGGGGGCGGTAACTAATGAAAAACTGTTTTTT
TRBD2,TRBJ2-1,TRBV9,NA,CASSVAGGAISYNEQFF,TGTGCCAGCAGCGTAGCGGGAGGCGCCATTTCCTACAATGAGCAGTTCTTC
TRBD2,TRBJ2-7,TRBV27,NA,CASSPGTSGSYEQYF,TGTGCCAGCAGTCCCGGGACTAGCGGTTCCTACGAGCAGTACTTC
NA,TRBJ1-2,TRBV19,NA,CATPQEGSNYGYTF,TGTGCCACCCCCCAGGAGGGATCGAACTATGGCTACACCTTC
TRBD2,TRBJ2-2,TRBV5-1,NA,CASSSGPLAGATGELFF,TGCGCCAGCAGCTCTGGCCCACTAGCGGGAGCGACCGGGGAGCTGTTTTTT
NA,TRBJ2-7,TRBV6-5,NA,CASSYGAGSSYEQYF,TGTGCCAGCAGTTACGGGGCGGGAAGCTCCTACGAGCAGTACTTC
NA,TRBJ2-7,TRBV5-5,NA,CASSLPSGNGYEQYF,TGTGCCAGCAGCTTGCCCTCAGGGAACGGGTACGAGCAGTACTTC